This T cell receptor beta chain was recorded in a study of shared clonotypes between healthy human individuals. TCRdb's table, derived via immunoSEQ multiplex PCR, lists solely in-frame clones and lacks some. Seen here are millions of clones, 85% to 95% observed once, and the top ten hold more than 0.95%. The naive CD8 population came from CD45RO-negative cells selected for CCR7, without terminally differentiated effector memory CD45RA+ cells. This CDR3 has 15 residues. Germline loops: CDR1 SEHNR, CDR2 FQNEAQ (reference sequence). V was clipped by 1 base and J by 0 bases, with 8 bases between them. The receptor was derived from a man aged 18 to 29 in good health. The sequencing input was naive CD8+ T cells sorted from blood. The rearrangement joins TRBV7-9 to TRBJ2-3; D gene uncertain. The CDR3 nucleotides read TGTGCCAGCAGCTTAGGACGGATAAGCACAGATACGCAGTATTTT. As protein: CASSLGRISTDTQYF.